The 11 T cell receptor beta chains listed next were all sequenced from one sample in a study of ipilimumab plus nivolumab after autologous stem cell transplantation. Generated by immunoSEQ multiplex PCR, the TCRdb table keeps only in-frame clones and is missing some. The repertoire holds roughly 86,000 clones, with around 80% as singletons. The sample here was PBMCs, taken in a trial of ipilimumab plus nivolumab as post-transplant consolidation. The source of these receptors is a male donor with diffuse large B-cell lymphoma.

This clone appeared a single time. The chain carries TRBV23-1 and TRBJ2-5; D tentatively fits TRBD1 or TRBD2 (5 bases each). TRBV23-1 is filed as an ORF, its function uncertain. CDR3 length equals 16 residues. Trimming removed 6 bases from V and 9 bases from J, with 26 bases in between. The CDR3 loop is CASSLFEGSFVWPQYF. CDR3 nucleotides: TGCGCCAGCAGCCTGTTTGAGGGGTCCTTTGTTTGGCCCCAGTACTTC.

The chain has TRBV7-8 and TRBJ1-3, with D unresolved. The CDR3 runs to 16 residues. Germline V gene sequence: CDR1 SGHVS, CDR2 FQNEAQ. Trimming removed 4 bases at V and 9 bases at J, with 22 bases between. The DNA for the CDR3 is TGTGCCAGCAGCTCCCGGGCAGGAGGGCCTCCGGGCACCATATATTTT. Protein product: CASSSRAGGPPGTIYF. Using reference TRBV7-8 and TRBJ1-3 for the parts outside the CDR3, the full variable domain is GAGVSQSPRYKVAKRGQDVALRCDPISGHVSLFWYQQALGQGPEFLTYFQNEAQLDKSGLPSDRFFAERPEGSVSTLKIQRTQQEDSAVYLCASSSRAGGPPGTIYFGEGSWLTVV.

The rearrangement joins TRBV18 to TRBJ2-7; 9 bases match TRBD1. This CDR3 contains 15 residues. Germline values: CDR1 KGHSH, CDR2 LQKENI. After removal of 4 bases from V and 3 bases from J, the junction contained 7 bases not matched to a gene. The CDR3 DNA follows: TGTGCCAGCTCACTGGACAGGGGTCCAAACTACGAGCAGTACTTC. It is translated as CASSLDRGPNYEQYF.

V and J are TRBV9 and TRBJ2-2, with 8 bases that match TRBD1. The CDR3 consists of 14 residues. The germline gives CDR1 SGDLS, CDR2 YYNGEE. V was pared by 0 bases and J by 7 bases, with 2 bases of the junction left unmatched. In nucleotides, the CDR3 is TGTGCCAGCAGCGTAGGACAGGGGATCGGGGAGCTGTTTTTT. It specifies CASSVGQGIGELFF.

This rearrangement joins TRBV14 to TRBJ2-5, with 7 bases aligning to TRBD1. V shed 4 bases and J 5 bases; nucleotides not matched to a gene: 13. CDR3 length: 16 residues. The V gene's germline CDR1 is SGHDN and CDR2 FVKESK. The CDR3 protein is CASSPRLGQGDETQYF. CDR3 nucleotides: TGTGCCAGCAGCCCCAGGTTGGGCCAGGGGGATGAGACCCAGTACTTC.

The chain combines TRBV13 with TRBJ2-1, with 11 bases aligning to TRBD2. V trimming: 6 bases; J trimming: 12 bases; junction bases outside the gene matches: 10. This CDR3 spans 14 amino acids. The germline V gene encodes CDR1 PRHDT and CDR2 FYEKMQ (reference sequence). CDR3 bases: TGTGCCAGCAGTCTCGAGACTAGCGGGGATGCGCAGTTCTTC. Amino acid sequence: CASSLETSGDAQFF.

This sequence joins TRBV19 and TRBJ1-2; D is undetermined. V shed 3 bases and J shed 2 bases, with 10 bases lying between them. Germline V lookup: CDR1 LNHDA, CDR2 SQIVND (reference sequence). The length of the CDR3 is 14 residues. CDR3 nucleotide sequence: TGTGCCAGTAGTATTAGGGCAGGAAACTATGGCTACACCTTC. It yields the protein CASSIRAGNYGYTF.

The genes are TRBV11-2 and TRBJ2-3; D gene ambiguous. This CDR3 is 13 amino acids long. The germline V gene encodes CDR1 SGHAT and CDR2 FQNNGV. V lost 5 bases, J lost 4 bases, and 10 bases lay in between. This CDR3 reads CASSRSRPDTQYF. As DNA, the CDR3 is TGTGCCAGCAGCCGGTCCAGGCCAGATACGCAGTATTTT.

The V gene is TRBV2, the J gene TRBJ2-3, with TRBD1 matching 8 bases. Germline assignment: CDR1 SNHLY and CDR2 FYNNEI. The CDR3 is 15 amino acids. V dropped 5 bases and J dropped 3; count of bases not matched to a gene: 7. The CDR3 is CASSFQGARTDTQYF. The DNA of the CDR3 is TGTGCCAGCAGTTTTCAGGGGGCTAGGACAGATACGCAGTATTTT.

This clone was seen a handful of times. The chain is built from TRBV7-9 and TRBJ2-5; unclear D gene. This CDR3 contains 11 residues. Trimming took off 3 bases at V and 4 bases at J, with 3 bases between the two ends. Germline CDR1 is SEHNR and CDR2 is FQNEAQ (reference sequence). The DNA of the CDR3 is TGTGCCAGCAGCTTTAGAGAGACCCAGTACTTC. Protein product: CASSFRETQYF.

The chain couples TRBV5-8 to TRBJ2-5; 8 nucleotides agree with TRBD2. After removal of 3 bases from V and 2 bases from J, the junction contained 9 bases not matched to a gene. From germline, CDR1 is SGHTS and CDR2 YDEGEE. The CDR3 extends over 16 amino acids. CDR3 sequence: CASSSGSGLVQETQYF. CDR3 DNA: TGTGCCAGCAGCTCGGGCTCGGGACTAGTACAAGAGACCCAGTACTTC. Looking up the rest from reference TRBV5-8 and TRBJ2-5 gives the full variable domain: EAGVTQSPTHLIKTRGQQATLRCSPISGHTSVYWYQQALGLGLQFLLWYDEGEERNRGNFPPRFSGRQFPNYSSELNVNALELEDSALYLCASSSGSGLVQETQYFGPGTRLLVL.